This T cell receptor (beta chain) was retrieved from a study of cytotoxic CD8 clonotypes in ibrutinib-treated CLL. About the research overall: Recorded responses included around 25 partial and 2 complete; following median approximately 68 months, approximately 15 stayed remitted and some 12 progressed. Following treatment for a median about 13 months, range 6 to 36, response samples were then taken.

Profiled with immunoSEQ multiplex PCR; TCRdb holds only in-frame clones, not every one. Among some 300,000 clones listed, roughly 85% were seen once. This clone appeared a few times. This CDR3 has 13 amino acids. Germline values: CDR1 MDHEN, CDR2 SYDVKM. V gave up 2 bases and J gave up 4 bases, with 9 bases separating them. V usage is TRBV28 and J usage is TRBJ2-7; D may be TRBD1 (5 bases). Specimen: PBMCs, collected before ibrutinib treatment. This TCR derives from a human donor with chronic lymphocytic leukemia. CDR3 DNA: TGTGCCAGCAGTTTAGAGGCAGGGTACGAGCAGTACTTC. Its translation is CASSLEAGYEQYF.